Shown below are 19 T cell receptor beta chains from a single sample sequenced in a study of T cell repertoires in cytomegalovirus infection. These receptors are not linked to any known antigen. One entry per CDR3 protein, called by TCRdb with MiXCR from the reads. The table records 450,000 to 650,000 distinct CDR3 sequences, roughly 42% of them present only once. Here the sequenced sample was cultured PBMCs, taken from culture after CMV antigen stimulation. The receptors originated from a human donor in good health (CMV status not recorded). Some clones in this sample may be carry-over from other donors' samples.

With regard to this clonotype: One end of the junction does not line up with germline, which may come from a read error. The chain employs TRBV28 and TRBJ1-3, with D uncertain. Germline V lookup: CDR1 MDHEN, CDR2 SYDVKM. The CDR3 has 8 residues. CDR3 residues: CSGNTIYF. The CDR3 nucleotides are TGCTCTGGAAACACCATATATTTT.

This clonotype was detected only once. The V gene is TRBV29-1, the J gene TRBJ2-7; the match to TRBD2 covers 7 bases. CDR1 is SQVTM and CDR2 is ANQGSEA in the germline V gene. The CDR3 is made up of 15 amino acids. With 5 bases clipped from V and 0 bases from J, the junction kept 10 bases outside the gene matches. The CDR3 DNA follows: TGCAGCGTTTTGGGGGGGGACGGTAGCTCCTACGAGCAGTACTTC. Translating gives CSVLGGDGSSYEQYF.

This chain links TRBV7-2 with TRBJ2-7; D is possibly TRBD2 (5 bases). The CDR3 is 14 amino acids. Trimming shortened V by 3 bases and J by 3 bases, and 12 bases separated the two germline ends. Germline CDR1 is SGHTA and CDR2 is FQGNSA. The CDR3 coding sequence is TGTGCCAGCAGCTTTAACGGGGAAATCTACGAGCAGTACTTC. The encoded protein is CASSFNGEIYEQYF.

This rearrangement joins TRBV7-6 to TRBJ2-1; the match to TRBD2 covers 7 bases. Germline V gene lookup returns CDR1 SGHVS and CDR2 FNYEAQ. V was pared by 3 bases and J by 8 bases, with 7 bases of the junction left unmatched. The CDR3 totals 14 residues. The CDR3 loop reads CASSFKAGADEQFF. The CDR3 DNA reads TGTGCCAGCAGCTTTAAGGCGGGAGCGGATGAGCAGTTCTTC.

The chain employs TRBV11-2 and TRBJ2-2; D not certain. V lost 1 base, J lost 2 bases, and 17 bases lay in between. The CDR3 sequence is 18 residues long. Looked up from germline, CDR1 is SGHAT and CDR2 is FQNNGV. The CDR3 sequence is CASSLVVEYIDNTGELFF. The CDR3 DNA is TGTGCCAGCAGCTTAGTAGTAGAATATATCGATAACACCGGGGAGCTGTTTTTT.

The chain uses TRBV7-9 and TRBJ2-5, with 12 nucleotides matching TRBD2. CDR1 is SEHNR, CDR2 FQNEAQ, per germline (reference sequence). This CDR3 is built from 14 residues. Unmatched junction bases numbered 4, after V lost 6 bases and J lost 5 bases. CDR3 in DNA: TGTGCCAGCAGATCCGGACTAGCGGGGGAGACCCAGTACTTC. It codes for CASRSGLAGETQYF.

This clonotype was seen a few times. V is TRBV2 and J is TRBJ1-3, with TRBD1 matching over 8 bases. The CDR3 is 16 amino acids. The germline V gene has CDR1 SNHLY and CDR2 FYNNEI. Losses at the gene ends were 6 bases for V and 1 base for J; bases not matched to a gene: 8. The DNA of the CDR3 is TGTGCCAGCAGGGACCCCACAGGGGGATCTGGAAACACCATATATTTT. Protein: CASRDPTGGSGNTIYF.

Only a few counts were recorded for this clonotype. This chain joins TRBV6-6 and TRBJ2-7; a weak D match, TRBD1 (6 bases). V was clipped by 3 bases and J by 4 bases, with 13 bases between them. In germline, CDR1 is MNHNY, CDR2 SVGAGI (reference sequence). CDR3 length: 14 residues. CDR3: CASSYRGTSYEQYF. CDR3 bases: TGTGCCAGCAGTTATAGGGGGACATCTTACGAGCAGTACTTC.

This clonotype has only one observation. This chain uses TRBV12-3 or TRBV12-4 with TRBJ1-5, with 7 bases fitting TRBD1. The CDR3 runs 14 residues. J gave up 7 bases and V 4 bases, and 7 bases lay outside the gene matches. The CDR3 is CASSSTGIGQPQHF. CDR3 DNA: TGTGCCAGCAGTTCGACAGGGATAGGGCAGCCCCAGCATTTT.

The rearrangement joins TRBV12-5 to TRBJ2-3; maybe TRBD2 (6 bases). CDR1 is LGHNT, CDR2 FRNRAP, per germline. The CDR3 contains 17 residues. V was shortened by 7 bases and J by 1 base, with 21 bases between the two germline ends. This CDR3 is CASVPPPGRLGTDTQYF. CDR3 DNA sequence: TGTGCTAGTGTTCCCCCCCCCGGGAGACTGGGCACAGATACGCAGTATTTT.

In its sample, this clonotype was seen a few times. The chain joins TRBV29-1 to TRBJ2-2; either TRBD1 or TRBD2 may supply D (6 bases each). Germline values: CDR1 SQVTM, CDR2 ANQGSEA. V was trimmed by 6 bases and J by 4 bases, leaving 18 bases between them. CDR3 size: 15 residues. The CDR3 region has the DNA TGCAGCGTCTACCCGGGCGGAGGGGGCACCGGGGAGCTGTTTTTT. It codes for CSVYPGGGGTGELFF.

This clonotype was detected a few times. The chain links TRBV7-9 to TRBJ2-1; 7 nucleotides match TRBD1. The CDR3 extends over 16 amino acids. Unmatched junction bases numbered 13, after V lost 6 bases and J lost 5 bases. From germline, CDR1 is SEHNR and CDR2 FQNEAQ (reference sequence). The CDR3 protein is CASRETGQVFDNEQFF. The CDR3 nucleotides are TGTGCCAGCAGAGAAACTGGACAGGTTTTTGACAATGAGCAGTTCTTC.

This clonotype was detected a few times. This chain links TRBV6-2 or TRBV6-3 with TRBJ2-1, with TRBD2 identical over 7 bases. V lost 11 bases and J lost 5; bases outside the gene matches: 15. The CDR3 has 15 residues. Germline V gene lookup returns CDR1 MNHEY and CDR2 SVGEGT. The CDR3 nucleotides read TGTGCCGTCCAGACCGCCGGGACTATGAACAATGAGCAGTTCTTC. Translated, it gives CAVQTAGTMNNEQFF.

V gene TRBV5-1 combines with J gene TRBJ1-1; D remains ambiguous. V lost 2 bases and J lost 4, with 9 bases in between. This CDR3 is 13 amino acids long. CDR1 is SGHRS and CDR2 is YFSETQ in the germline V gene. The CDR3 sequence is CASSFLPGTEAFF. CDR3 DNA: TGCGCCAGCAGCTTTCTACCCGGCACTGAAGCTTTCTTT. Together with reference TRBV5-1 and TRBJ1-1, the CDR3 gives the full variable domain: KAGVTQTPRYLIKTRGQQVTLSCSPISGHRSVSWYQQTPGQGLQFLFEYFSETQRNKGNFPGRFSGRQFSNSRSEMNVSTLELGDSALYLCASSFLPGTEAFFGQGTRLTVV.

The rearrangement joins TRBV20-1 to TRBJ1-5; tentative D call: TRBD1 (5 bases). CDR1 is DFQATT and CDR2 is SNEGSKA in the germline V gene (reference sequence). This CDR3 has 12 amino acids. Trimming cost V 5 bases and J 6 bases, with 11 bases left between them. This chain's CDR3 is CSAGGGTQPQHF. The CDR3 nucleotides read TGCAGTGCTGGGGGGGGTACTCAGCCCCAGCATTTT.

The V and J genes are TRBV5-4 and TRBJ2-3; tentatively, D is TRBD2 (6 bases). The CDR3 spans 16 residues. With 2 bases removed from V and 2 bases from J, the gap between germline ends came to 15 bases. Germline V gene data show CDR1 as SGHNT and CDR2 as YYREEE (reference sequence). CDR3 in amino acids: CASSFGDGRNTDTQYF. The CDR3 DNA reads as TGTGCCAGCAGCTTTGGAGATGGGAGGAACACAGATACGCAGTATTTT.

This clonotype was seen at least ten times. The CDR3 region has the DNA TGTGCCAGCAGCACACGACTAGCGGCTTACAATGAGCAGTTCTTC. Translated, it gives CASSTRLAAYNEQFF. V usage is TRBV7-7 and J usage is TRBJ2-1, with 9 nucleotides matching TRBD2. The germline gives CDR1 SSHAT, CDR2 FNYEAQ (reference sequence). The CDR3 sequence is 15 residues long. After removal of 5 bases from V and 4 bases from J, the junction contained 6 bases not matched to a gene.

The chain is built from TRBV27 and TRBJ2-5, with D perhaps given as TRBD1 or TRBD2 (5 bases each). V was trimmed by 8 bases and J by 9 bases, leaving 22 bases between them. Germline V CDR1 and CDR2: MNHEY, SMNVEV (reference sequence). CDR3 length: 14 amino acids. The chain's CDR3 is CASRRAGDHASQYF. The DNA of the CDR3 is TGTGCCAGCCGCCGTGCTGGGGACCACGCCTCCCAGTACTTC.

This clonotype was recorded a few times. This chain uses TRBV7-2 with TRBJ2-2; 9 bases are shared with TRBD1. The ends lost 2 bases at V and 5 bases at J; junction bases unmatched: 6. This CDR3 has 16 amino acids. Germline-derived CDR1 and CDR2 are SGHTA and FQGNSA. The CDR3 nucleotides are TGTGCCAGCAGCTTATGGCGGACAGGGGTGACCGGGGAGCTGTTTTTT. It is translated as CASSLWRTGVTGELFF. Complete variable domain (other parts from reference TRBV7-2 and TRBJ2-2): GAGVSQSPSNKVTEKGKDVELRCDPISGHTALYWYRQSLGQGLEFLIYFQGNSAPDKSGLPSDRFSAERTGGSVSTLTIQRTQQEDSAVYLCASSLWRTGVTGELFFGEGSRLTVL.